This T cell receptor (beta chain) originates from a study of blood T cell repertoires in COVID-19. Looking at the study overall: The study drew acute and convalescent COVID-19 samples from the United States, Italy and Spain. The cDNA or gDNA used as material had been derived from T cells, B-cell-depleted T cells, or PBMCs.

In the original processing: Estimation of nucleated cell counts relied on the amplification of reference gene primers. Repertoires were generated with immunoSEQ multiplex PCR, while TCRdb's copy carries only in-frame clones and drops some. V and J calls and clone size are copied from that table; D and trimming were computed from the DNA. The table lists 270,000 or so clones, 86% of them singletons. The Seattle site enrolled patients during active infection and followed them longitudinally. Germline CDR1 reads LGHDT; CDR2 reads YNNKEL (reference sequence). The CDR3 is made up of 15 amino acids. V was shortened by 0 bases and J by 6 bases, with 13 bases between the two germline ends.

The rearrangement joins TRBV3-1 (or the pseudogene TRBV3-2) to TRBJ2-3, with D tentatively TRBD1 (6 bases). The sequenced material came from peripheral blood. The receptor was derived from a woman in her twenties or thirties with COVID-19, enrolled during active disease. CDR3 loop: CASSQDGGQGDTQYF. The CDR3 DNA follows: TGTGCCAGCAGCCAAGACGGTGGCCAGGGGGATACGCAGTATTTT.